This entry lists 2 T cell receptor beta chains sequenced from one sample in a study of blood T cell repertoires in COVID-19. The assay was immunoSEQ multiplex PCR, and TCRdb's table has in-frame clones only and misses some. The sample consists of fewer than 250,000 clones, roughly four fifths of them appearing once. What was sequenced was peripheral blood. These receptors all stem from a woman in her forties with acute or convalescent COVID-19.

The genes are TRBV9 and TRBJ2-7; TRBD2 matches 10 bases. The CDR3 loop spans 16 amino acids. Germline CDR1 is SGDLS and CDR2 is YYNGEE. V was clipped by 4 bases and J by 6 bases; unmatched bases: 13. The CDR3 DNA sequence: TGTGCCAGCAGCTCATGGGCGGGGGCTAGCGGGGGCGAGCAGTACTTC. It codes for CASSSWAGASGGEQYF.

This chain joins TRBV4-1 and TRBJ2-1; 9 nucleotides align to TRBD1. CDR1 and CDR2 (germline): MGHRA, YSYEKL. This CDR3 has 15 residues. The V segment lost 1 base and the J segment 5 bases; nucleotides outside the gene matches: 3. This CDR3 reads CASSQAGQGNNEQFF. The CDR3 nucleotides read TGCGCCAGCAGCCAAGCGGGACAGGGAAACAATGAGCAGTTCTTC.